This is a list of T cell receptor beta chains from one sample in a study of T cells after yellow fever vaccination. In TCRdb, the 5' RACE reads were re-called with MiXCR into one record per CDR3 protein. The table has some 560,000 distinct CDR3 sequences, about a sixth seen once. This sample comprised PBMCs, obtained 5 days after the first yellow fever vaccination. These receptors all stem from a young man who received the YFV17D yellow fever vaccine. Each CDR3 is given with its conserved first and last residue. The D gene is left open where the match is weak. A clone size is listed for some rows: how often the clone was seen (once, few, many), or a class if it is expanded.

j_gene	v_gene	d_gene	abundance	CDR3aa	CDR3nt
TRBJ2-2	TRBV12-3/TRBV12-4	NA	few	CASPPGLTGELFF	TGTGCCAGCCCCCCCGGGCTCACCGGGGAGCTGTTTTTT
TRBJ2-5	TRBV29-1	NA	many	CSVPPLQGRETQYF	TGCAGCGTTCCTCCCCTTCAGGGTAGGGAGACCCAGTACTTC
TRBJ2-1	TRBV5-1	NA	few	CASSQRAGWGNEQFF	TGCGCCAGCAGCCAAAGGGCAGGTTGGGGCAATGAGCAGTTCTTC
TRBJ2-2	TRBV7-2	TRBD2	many	CASSRERSGGDTGELFF	TGTGCCAGCAGCCGAGAGCGCAGCGGGGGGGACACCGGGGAGCTGTTTTTT
TRBJ1-2	TRBV6-5	NA	few	CASSYSPGPYGYTF	TGTGCCAGCAGTTATTCCCCGGGGCCCTATGGCTACACCTTC
TRBJ2-1	TRBV28	NA	NA	CASSLGQGEQFF	TGTGCCAGCAGTTTAGGGCAGGGCGAGCAGTTCTTC
TRBJ1-1	TRBV5-5	NA	NA	CASSLDLGTVNTEAFF	TGTGCCAGCAGCTTGGACCTCGGGACTGTGAACACTGAAGCTTTCTTT
TRBJ2-1	TRBV4-1	TRBD2	NA	CASSQELAGDEQFF	TGCGCCAGCAGCCAGGAGCTAGCGGGGGATGAGCAGTTCTTC
TRBJ1-5	TRBV10-3	TRBD1	many	CAISEDRDQPQHF	TGTGCCATCAGTGAGGACAGGGATCAGCCCCAGCATTTT
TRBJ2-2	TRBV7-9	NA	few	CASTTGRGAGELFF	TGTGCCAGCACGACCGGGCGGGGTGCCGGGGAGCTGTTTTTT
TRBJ2-5	TRBV4-2	TRBD1	few	CASSQEAGGLQETQYF	TGTGCCAGCAGCCAAGAGGCAGGGGGCTTACAAGAGACCCAGTACTTC
TRBJ2-6	TRBV7-3	NA	many	CASTQLPHGANVLTF	TGTGCCAGCACACAACTCCCCCACGGAGCCAACGTCCTGACTTTC
TRBJ2-5	TRBV3-1	TRBD2	once	CASRGLAGSEAQYF	TGTGCCAGCAGGGGACTAGCGGGGAGTGAGGCCCAGTACTTC
TRBJ2-1	TRBV20-1	TRBD2	few	CSARSAGGYNEQFF	TGCAGTGCGCGTTCAGCGGGGGGGTACAATGAGCAGTTCTTC
TRBJ1-1	TRBV7-3	NA	NA	CASSPDGGTNTEAFF	TGTGCCAGCAGCCCTGATGGGGGCACAAACACTGAAGCTTTCTTT